This T cell receptor (beta chain) was sequenced in a study of shared clonotypes between healthy human individuals. Study conclusions and caveats: Few donors limited the genetic and exposure-history diversity represented. At large depth, rarefaction still showed sorted-subset sequencing to be incomplete.

Among the donors, all were Caucasian adults who lived in Nashville, Tennessee. Each subset's genomic DNA was shared equally among a number of immunoSEQ plates. TCRdb's copy holds only in-frame clones and misses some; the assay was immunoSEQ multiplex PCR. The sample lists 2 million to 3 million clones, 93% occurring once. A word on this clone: Its antigen is unknown.

Trimming shortened V by 1 base and J by 1 base, and 11 bases separated the two germline ends. Germline assignment: CDR1 KGHSH and CDR2 LQKENI. This CDR3 has 16 amino acids. The chain is built from TRBV18 and TRBJ2-1; D may be TRBD2 (5 bases). This receptor was taken from a man between 18 and 35 years old in good health. Some clones in this sample may be carry-over from other donors' samples. Material for sequencing was naive CD4+ T cells from PBMCs. Subset described: CD45RA+ positively selected. CDR3 loop: CASSPLVGGSYNEQFF. CDR3 coding DNA: TGTGCCAGCTCACCACTAGTCGGCGGGTCCTACAATGAGCAGTTCTTC.